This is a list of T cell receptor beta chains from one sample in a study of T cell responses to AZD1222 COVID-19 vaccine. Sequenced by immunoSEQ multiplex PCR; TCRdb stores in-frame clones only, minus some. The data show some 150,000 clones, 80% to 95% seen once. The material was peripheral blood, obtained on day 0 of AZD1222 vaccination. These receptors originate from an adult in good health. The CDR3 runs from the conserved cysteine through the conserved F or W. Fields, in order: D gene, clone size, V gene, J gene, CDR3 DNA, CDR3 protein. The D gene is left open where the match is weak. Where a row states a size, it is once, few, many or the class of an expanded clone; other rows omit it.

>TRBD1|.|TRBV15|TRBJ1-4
TGTGCCACCAGCAGGGGGGGGACAGGGAAAGAAAAACTGTTTTTT
CATSRGGTGKEKLFF
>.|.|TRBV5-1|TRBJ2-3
TGCGCCAGCAGCTTGGGTTCTGTCCGCACAGATACGCAGTATTTT
CASSLGSVRTDTQYF
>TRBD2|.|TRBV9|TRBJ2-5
TGTGCCAGCAGCGCCGCCTTAGCGGGAGGACAAGAGACCCAGTACTTC
CASSAALAGGQETQYF
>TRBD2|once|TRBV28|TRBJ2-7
TGTGCCAGCAGTTTGGAACTAGCGGGTCGTCCCTACGAGCAGTACTTC
CASSLELAGRPYEQYF
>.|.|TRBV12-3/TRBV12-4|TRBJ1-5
TGTGCCAGCAGCCGGGCTACCAATCAGCCCCAGCATTTT
CASSRATNQPQHF
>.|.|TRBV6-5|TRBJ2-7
TGTGCCAGCAGGGGATTCTCCTACGAGCAGTACTTC
CASRGFSYEQYF
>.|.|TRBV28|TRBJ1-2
TGTGCCAGCAGTTTAGGAGGGGTCAGGGACTATGGCTACACCTTC
CASSLGGVRDYGYTF
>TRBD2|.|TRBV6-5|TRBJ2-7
TGTGCCAGCATCAAAGCGGGGGGGGCCTCCTACGAGCAGTACTTC
CASIKAGGASYEQYF
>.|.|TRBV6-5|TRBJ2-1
TGTGCCAGCAGTTACTCCCCGGACTACCCATCAATTGAGCAGTTCTTC
CASSYSPDYPSIEQFF
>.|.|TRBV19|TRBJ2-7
TGTGCCAGTAGTATAGAAGGCAGCTACGAGCAGTACTTC
CASSIEGSYEQYF
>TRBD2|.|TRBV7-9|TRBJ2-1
TGTGCCAGCAGCTTAGGCGGGAGGGGAATTATGGGCAATGAGCAGTTCTTC
CASSLGGRGIMGNEQFF
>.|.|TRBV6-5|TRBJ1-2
TGTGCCAGCAGTTATCGGGGCTACACCTTC
CASSYRGYTF
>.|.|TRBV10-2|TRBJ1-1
TGCGCCAGCAGTACAGCCACTGAAGCTTTCTTT
CASSTATEAFF
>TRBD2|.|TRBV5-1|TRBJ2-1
TGCGCCAGCAGCCGAACTAGCGGGAGAAGAAATGAGCAGTTCTTC
CASSRTSGRRNEQFF
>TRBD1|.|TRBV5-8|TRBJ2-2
TGTGCCAGCAGCTTTAACAGGGGGCATACCGGGGAGCTGTTTTTT
CASSFNRGHTGELFF
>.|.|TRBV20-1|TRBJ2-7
TGCAGTGCTTTCGACACCTACGAGCAGTACTTC
CSAFDTYEQYF
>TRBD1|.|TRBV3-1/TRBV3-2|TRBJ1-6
TGTGCCAGCAGCCAAGCAGGGGGCTTTTCACCCCTCCACTTT
CASSQAGGFSPLHF
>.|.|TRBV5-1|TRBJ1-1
TGCGCCAGCAGCTTGGGACAGGAAAACACTGAAGCTTTCTTT
CASSLGQENTEAFF
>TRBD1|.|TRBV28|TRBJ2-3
TGTGCCAGCAGATCCGGGACAGGGGGCGGCCCACACACAGATACGCAGTATTTT
CASRSGTGGGPHTDTQYF
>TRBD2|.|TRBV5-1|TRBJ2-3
TGCGCCAGCAGCATCCTCCCGGGACTAGCCGCGGATACGCAGTATTTT
CASSILPGLAADTQYF
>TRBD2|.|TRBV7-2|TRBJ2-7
TGTGCCAGCAGCTCTGACAGACTAGCGGGGGCCTACGAGCAGTACTTC
CASSSDRLAGAYEQYF
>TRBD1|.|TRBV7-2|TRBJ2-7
TGTGCCAGCAGCTTCCTCGGACAGGTGGGAGATAGCGAGCAGTACTTC
CASSFLGQVGDSEQYF
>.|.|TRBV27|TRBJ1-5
TGTGCCAGCAGTTCCCAGGGATACCATAGCAATCAGCCCCAGCATTTT
CASSSQGYHSNQPQHF
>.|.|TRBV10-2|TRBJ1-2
TGCGCCAGCAGTGGGGGTCAGGGGCACACCTTC
CASSGGQGHTF
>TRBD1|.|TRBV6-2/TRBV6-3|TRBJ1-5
TGTGCCAGCAGCCACGGGACAGAGAATCAGCCCCAGCATTTT
CASSHGTENQPQHF
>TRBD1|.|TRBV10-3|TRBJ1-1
TGTGCCATCAGTGAGGTTGACAGGGGGCACACTGAAGCTTTCTTT
CAISEVDRGHTEAFF
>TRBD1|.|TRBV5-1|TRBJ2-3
TGCGCCAGCAGCTTTGTAGATACAGGGGCAGATACGCAGTATTTT
CASSFVDTGADTQYF
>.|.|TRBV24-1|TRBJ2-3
TGTGCCACCAGCCTACGAGGCCCCACAGATACGCAGTATTTT
CATSLRGPTDTQYF
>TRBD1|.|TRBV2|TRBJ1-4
TGTGCCAGCAACCAGGGGGGTGATGAAAAACTGTTTTTT
CASNQGGDEKLFF
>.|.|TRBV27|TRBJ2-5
TGTGCCAGCAGTTTATCCCCTAGATTGGCCCAGTACTTC
CASSLSPRLAQYF
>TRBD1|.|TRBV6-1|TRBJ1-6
TGTGCCAGCAGTGATCGACAGGGCTATAATTCACCCCTCCACTTT
CASSDRQGYNSPLHF
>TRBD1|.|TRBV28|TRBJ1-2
TGTGCCAGCAGTGCGCGCCCCGGGACAGGGAAAGGTTTTCGCTATGGCTACACCTTC
CASSARPGTGKGFRYGYTF
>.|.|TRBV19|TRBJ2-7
TGTGCCAGTAGTATGGGTCCAGGGGACTACGAGCAGTACTTC
CASSMGPGDYEQYF
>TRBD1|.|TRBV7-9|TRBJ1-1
TGTGCCAGCGGAGAAACCGGGACAGGGGCCAACACTGAAGCTTTCTTT
CASGETGTGANTEAFF
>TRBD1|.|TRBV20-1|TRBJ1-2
TGCAGTGCTAGTCCTGGGACAGTAGCTAACTATGGCTACACCTTC
CSASPGTVANYGYTF
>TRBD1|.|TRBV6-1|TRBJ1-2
TGTGCCAGCAGTGAAAGGTTTACAGGGGTCCTTAACTATGGCTACACCTTC
CASSERFTGVLNYGYTF
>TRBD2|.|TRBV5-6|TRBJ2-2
TGTGCCAGCAGCTTCCGTACTAGCGGGATTTCTTCCGGGGAGCTGTTTTTT
CASSFRTSGISSGELFF
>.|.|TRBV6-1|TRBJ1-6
TGTGCCAGCAGTGGCTTTGTTAGGGGAGTGAATAATTCACCCCTCCACTTT
CASSGFVRGVNNSPLHF
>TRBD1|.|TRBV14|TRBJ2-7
TGTGCCAGCAGTCGGCAAAGGGGGACAGGGGGCGAGCAGTACTTC
CASSRQRGTGGEQYF
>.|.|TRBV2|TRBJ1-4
TGTGCCAGCAGGAACGACAGGTCGGAACTGTTTTTT
CASRNDRSELFF
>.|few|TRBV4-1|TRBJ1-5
TGCGCCAGCAGCCAAGGGGTTGTGGGCAATCAGCCCCAGCATTTT
CASSQGVVGNQPQHF
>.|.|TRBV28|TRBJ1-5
TGTGCCAGCAGTTTACTAGGCGTGGGGGAGCAGCCCCAGCATTTT
CASSLLGVGEQPQHF
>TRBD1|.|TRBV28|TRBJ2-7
TGTGCCAGCAGTCCGTGGACAGGGATGACATACGAGCAGTACTTC
CASSPWTGMTYEQYF
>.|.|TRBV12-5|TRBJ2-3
TGTGCTAGTGGTTTGGCAGGGGGCACAGATACGCAGTATTTT
CASGLAGGTDTQYF
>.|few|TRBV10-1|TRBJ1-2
TGCGCCAGCAGTGAGGTTGCCAGGGAAAACTATGGCTACACCTTC
CASSEVARENYGYTF
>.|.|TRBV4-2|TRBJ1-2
TGTGCCAGCAGCCAAGTGGACGGGGCTCCTAACTATGGCTACACCTTC
CASSQVDGAPNYGYTF
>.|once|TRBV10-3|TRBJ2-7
TGTGCCATCAGTGGGGGGGTAGGCGAGCAGTACTTC
CAISGGVGEQYF
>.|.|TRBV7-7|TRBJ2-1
TGTGCTAGCAGCTCGCACGGGGGCCGCTTTGGTGAGCAGTTCTTC
CASSSHGGRFGEQFF
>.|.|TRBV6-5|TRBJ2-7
TGTGCCAGCAGTATCACGACGGGTTCCTACGAGCAGTACTTC
CASSITTGSYEQYF